These 18 T cell receptor beta chains were sequenced from one sample in a study of blood T cell repertoires in COVID-19. Assay used: immunoSEQ multiplex PCR; TCRdb lists only in-frame clones, some missing. The sample contains about 150,000 clones, 70% to 85% of which appear only once. Sequencing used peripheral blood. The receptors come from a man aged 60 to 69 with COVID-19, enrolled during active disease.

The chain joins TRBV15 to TRBJ1-1; D is possibly TRBD1 (5 bases). Germline CDR1 and CDR2: LNHNV and YYDKDF (reference sequence). V lost 6 bases and J 0 bases, leaving 5 bases between the germline ends. This CDR3 has 12 residues. CDR3 in DNA: TGTGCCACCAGGGGGCTGAACACTGAAGCTTTCTTT. It encodes CATRGLNTEAFF.

The chain couples TRBV5-8 to TRBJ1-2; 9 positions match TRBD1. The CDR3 length is 15 residues. CDR1 SGHTS and CDR2 YDEGEE come from the germline V gene. Losses at the gene ends were 1 base for V and 2 bases for J; bases not matched to a gene: 3. CDR3 residues: CASSLTGTGNYGYTF. The CDR3 DNA reads TGTGCCAGCAGCTTGACCGGGACAGGGAACTATGGCTACACCTTC.

This chain joins TRBV20-1 and TRBJ1-5, with D unclear. The germline V gene encodes CDR1 DFQATT and CDR2 SNEGSKA (reference sequence). V gave up 3 bases and J gave up 5 bases, with 14 bases separating them. The CDR3 sequence is 14 residues long. The CDR3 region is CSASPNPRDQPQHF. DNA for the CDR3: TGCAGTGCTAGTCCTAATCCGAGGGATCAGCCCCAGCATTTT.

The chain employs TRBV4-1 and TRBJ2-7; possible D gene TRBD2, 6 bases. Trimming stripped 0 bases from V and 6 bases from J, with 18 bases between. CDR1 is MGHRA, CDR2 YSYEKL, per germline. The CDR3 totals 16 residues. In DNA, the CDR3 is TGCGCCAGCAGCCAAGATGCCGCGGGGAGATCCCTCGAGCAGTACTTC. It specifies CASSQDAAGRSLEQYF.

The genes are TRBV7-9 and TRBJ2-1; D unclear. Germline CDR1 is SEHNR and CDR2 is FQNEAQ (reference sequence). Deletions cut 1 base from V and 8 bases from J, with 6 bases between. This CDR3 has 12 amino acids. CDR3 residues: CASSLVLDEQFF. CDR3 bases: TGTGCCAGCAGCTTAGTTCTTGATGAGCAGTTCTTC.

V gene TRBV2 combines with J gene TRBJ1-4; TRBD1 might be the D (6 bases). The CDR3 is 15 amino acids. The V end was cut by 6 bases, the J end by 8 bases, with 19 bases between. In germline, CDR1 is SNHLY, CDR2 FYNNEI. DNA of the CDR3: TGTGCCAGCAGAGCTACTACAGGGTTTGAAGAAAAACTGTTTTTT. Amino acids: CASRATTGFEEKLFF.

This clone was seen a single time. V is TRBV29-1 and J is TRBJ1-5, with D hard to call. Trimming took off 1 base at V and 4 bases at J, with 11 bases between the two ends. Germline CDR1 is SQVTM and CDR2 is ANQGSEA. This CDR3 spans 14 amino acids. CDR3 residues: CSVEVGQSNQPQHF. CDR3 DNA: TGCAGCGTTGAAGTGGGCCAGTCGAATCAGCCCCAGCATTTT.

The chain joins TRBV10-3 to TRBJ2-2, with 11 positions matching TRBD2. With 4 bases clipped from V and 7 bases from J, the junction kept 17 bases outside the gene matches. CDR1 is ENHRY and CDR2 is SYGVKD in the germline V gene. The CDR3 contains 19 residues. This chain's CDR3 is CAISAGPHRLAGRDGELFF. Here the CDR3 DNA reads TGTGCCATCAGTGCCGGCCCCCACCGACTAGCGGGGCGGGACGGGGAGCTGTTTTTT.

This clone appeared a single time. V is TRBV5-6 and J is TRBJ1-5; D ambiguous. V lost 4 bases to trimming and J lost 4 bases, with 15 bases between them. Germline V lookup: CDR1 SGHDT, CDR2 YYEEEE. There are 15 residues in the CDR3. Here the CDR3 DNA reads TGTGCCAGCAGCCGTCGTACGAGGGCTAATCAGCCCCAGCATTTT. The encoded protein is CASSRRTRANQPQHF.

The gene calls are TRBV28 and TRBJ1-4; 7 bases map to TRBD1. The length of the CDR3 is 13 residues. Germline V CDR1 and CDR2: MDHEN, SYDVKM. V dropped 4 bases and J dropped 7; count of bases not matched to a gene: 3. For the CDR3, the DNA is TGTGCCAGCAGTTCCCGACAGGGTGAAAAACTGTTTTTT. This codes for CASSSRQGEKLFF.

The rearrangement links TRBV10-2 to TRBJ1-5, with 10 bases that match TRBD1. V lost 7 bases, J lost 2 bases, and 5 bases stayed unmatched. The CDR3 extends over 15 amino acids. Per the germline V gene, CDR1 is WSHSY and CDR2 is SAAADI. In nucleotides, the CDR3 is TGCGCCAGCATGGCTGGGACAGGGGGCAATCAGCCCCAGCATTTT. As protein: CASMAGTGGNQPQHF.

The V call is TRBV4-3, the J call TRBJ1-2; tentatively, D is TRBD1 (5 bases). The germline V gene has CDR1 LGHNA and CDR2 YSLEER. The CDR3 extends over 13 amino acids. The V end lost 2 bases, the J end lost 5 bases, and 9 bases lay between the germline ends. The CDR3 DNA is TGCGCCAGCAGCCAATCCAGGGATTATGGCTACACCTTC. Translation: CASSQSRDYGYTF.

This chain links TRBV7-2 with TRBJ1-6; 7 bases agree with TRBD1. Germline CDR1 SGHTA, CDR2 FQGNSA. The CDR3 contains 16 residues. V was clipped by 5 bases and J by 5 bases; unmatched bases: 9. The CDR3 is CASSLVRGQNNSPLHF. The CDR3 coding sequence is TGTGCCAGCAGCCTGGTACGGGGACAGAATAATTCACCCCTCCACTTT.

This chain uses TRBV4-2 with TRBJ2-3, with a possible D match to TRBD1 (7 bases). Trimming pared 2 bases from V and 4 bases from J, leaving 13 bases between. Germline CDR1 is LGHNA and CDR2 is YNFKEQ. The CDR3 is 15 residues long. The CDR3 nucleotides read TGTGCCAGCAGCCAACCCCAGGGGGAGGCAGATACGCAGTATTTT. Translated, it gives CASSQPQGEADTQYF.

Only one count was recorded for this clone. V and J are TRBV6-1 and TRBJ1-3; possibly TRBD1 for D (5 bases). Germline CDR1 is MNHNS and CDR2 is SASEGT. The CDR3 is 17 amino acids. V was trimmed by 4 bases and J by 0 bases, leaving 16 bases between them. The DNA of the CDR3 is TGTGCCAGCAGTGCGCCTGTGACAGCCTACTCTGGAAACACCATATATTTT. Residues: CASSAPVTAYSGNTIYF.

The table lists this clone with a count of one. The chain uses TRBV6-5 and TRBJ1-2; TRBD1 agrees at 7 bases. The germline gives CDR1 MNHEY, CDR2 SVGAGI. This CDR3 is 12 amino acids long. The V gene end was trimmed by 6 bases and the J gene end by 8 bases; junction bases not matched to a gene: 6. The CDR3 protein is CASREGAKGYTF. The CDR3 DNA is TGTGCCAGCAGGGAGGGGGCGAAGGGCTACACCTTC.

J is TRBJ1-1 and V is TRBV5-4; 7 bases agree with TRBD1. With V trimmed by 3 bases and J by 1 base, 6 bases remained unmatched. This CDR3 is built from 15 residues. Per the germline V gene, CDR1 is SGHNT and CDR2 is YYREEE (reference sequence). In DNA, the CDR3 is TGTGCCAGCAGCTCCAAACAGGGGACGAACACTGAAGCTTTCTTT. This gives the protein CASSSKQGTNTEAFF. Complete variable domain (other parts from reference TRBV5-4 and TRBJ1-1): ETGVTQSPTHLIKTRGQQVTLRCSSQSGHNTVSWYQQALGQGPQFIFQYYREEENGRGNFPPRFSGLQFPNYSSELNVNALELDDSALYLCASSSKQGTNTEAFFGQGTRLTVV.

The chain combines TRBV18 with TRBJ1-2; 10 positions match TRBD1. The CDR3 is 13 amino acids. The germline V gene encodes CDR1 KGHSH and CDR2 LQKENI. With V trimmed by 4 bases and J by 5 bases, 1 base remained unmatched. CDR3 region: CASSQGQGYGYTF. The CDR3 nucleotides are TGTGCCAGCTCACAGGGACAGGGGTATGGCTACACCTTC.